The 23 T cell receptor beta chains below come from one sample, sequenced in a study of T cells in Graves' hyperthyroidism and ophthalmopathy. TCR beta CDR3 region amplification was performed from RNA transcripts. The TCR CDR3 first-round RT-PCR relied on the HTBI primer set. Via MiXCR, TCRdb re-called the multiplex PCR reads, giving one row per CDR3 protein. This sample has under 350,000 distinct CDR3 sequences, with 15% to 20% found just once. The sequenced material came from blood. These receptors all stem from a woman aged 55-69 years with Graves' ophthalmopathy.

In its sample, this clonotype was seen a few times. This rearrangement joins TRBV15 to TRBJ2-7, with no clear D. Trimming cost V 8 bases and J 0 bases, with 20 bases left between them. Germline assignment: CDR1 LNHNV and CDR2 YYDKDF (reference sequence). The CDR3 is 16 residues long. The CDR3 DNA follows: TGTGCCACCCCTATTGGACGAACTATCTTCTCCTACGAGCAGTACTTC. It encodes CATPIGRTIFSYEQYF. Full variable domain (remainder filled in from reference TRBV15 and TRBJ2-7): DAMVIQNPRYQVTQFGKPVTLSCSQTLNHNVMYWYQQKSSQAPKLLFHYYDKDFNNEADTPDNFQSRRPNTSFCFLDIRSPGLGDTAMYLCATPIGRTIFSYEQYFGPGTRLTVT.

About this clonotype: Given a much more abundant clone one base away, this may be a read error. This sequence joins TRBV5-1 and TRBJ1-1; the D is unclear. This CDR3 comprises 16 residues. The V and J ends lost 0 bases and 3 bases respectively, with 15 bases between them. Looked up from germline, CDR1 is SGHRS and CDR2 is YFSETQ. CDR3 bases: TGCGCCAGCAGCTTGGGTGAGGGAGACCTCTACACTGAAGCTTTCTTT. This gives the protein CASSLGEGDLYTEAFF.

This clonotype was seen more than once but under ten times. Here the CDR3 DNA reads TGTGCCAGCAGTTTACTCGGGACAGGGGAGGATGGCTACACCTTC. Translated, it gives CASSLLGTGEDGYTF. This chain links TRBV6-5 with TRBJ1-2, with 10 bases that match TRBD1. This CDR3 has 15 residues. J lost 6 bases, V lost 4 bases, and 8 bases had no gene match. CDR1 MNHEY and CDR2 SVGAGI come from the germline V gene.

This clonotype was counted at least ten times. CDR3 sequence (DNA): TGTGCCAGCAGTCAAATTCGGAGTACCCGAGGGAACACTGAAGCTTTCTTT. Amino acids: CASSQIRSTRGNTEAFF. The rearrangement joins TRBV6-1 to TRBJ1-1, with D unclear. This CDR3 is 17 amino acids long. V was cut by 5 bases and J by 1 base, with 20 bases left in between. The V gene's germline CDR1 is MNHNS and CDR2 SASEGT.

The sample holds many counts of this clonotype. The V gene is TRBV2, the J gene TRBJ1-2; no firm D call. V was trimmed by 7 bases and J by 1 base, leaving 4 bases between them. There are 11 residues in the CDR3. CDR1 and CDR2 (germline): SNHLY, FYNNEI. The CDR3 DNA reads TGTGCCAGCACGGTTAACTATGGCTACACCTTC. Translating gives CASTVNYGYTF.

This clonotype was seen at least ten times. The chain couples TRBV20-1 to TRBJ1-5; tentative D call: TRBD1 (6 bases). The germline V gene has CDR1 DFQATT and CDR2 SNEGSKA (reference sequence). V was shortened by 4 bases and J by 0 bases, with 13 bases between the two germline ends. CDR3 size: 15 residues. The CDR3 spells CSAIPGHLSNQPQHF. CDR3 DNA sequence: TGCAGTGCTATCCCGGGACATCTTAGCAATCAGCCCCAGCATTTT.

This clonotype has ten or more counts. The chain couples TRBV11-2 to TRBJ1-2, with D maybe TRBD1 (5 bases). V dropped 1 base and J dropped 0 bases, with 9 bases sitting between them. Germline V CDR1 and CDR2: SGHAT, FQNNGV. The CDR3 is made up of 15 amino acids. CDR3 DNA: TGTGCCAGCAGCTTAGGCAGGGCAACTAACTATGGCTACACCTTC. This codes for CASSLGRATNYGYTF.

This clonotype was picked up one time. A much more abundant neighbour one base away suggests this may be a read error. V is TRBV5-1 and J is TRBJ2-5, with D unresolved. This CDR3 is built from 14 residues. Germline CDR1 reads SGHRS; CDR2 reads YFSETQ. CDR3 amino acids: CTSSLSQIQETQYF. CDR3 in DNA: TGCACCAGCAGCTTGTCCCAGATACAAGAGACCCAGTACTTC.

The sample holds many counts of this clonotype. The J gene is TRBJ1-2, the V gene TRBV10-3; possibly TRBD1 for D (5 bases). Trimming cost V 0 bases and J 8 bases, with 13 bases left between them. CDR1 and CDR2 (germline): ENHRY, SYGVKD. The CDR3 has 14 amino acids. CDR3 region: CAISESWQGGGYTF. CDR3 in DNA: TGTGCCATCAGTGAGTCTTGGCAGGGCGGAGGCTACACCTTC.

This chain joins TRBV4-2 and TRBJ2-1; a weak D match, TRBD2 (5 bases). Deletions cut 1 base from V and 1 base from J, with 11 bases between. This CDR3 comprises 16 residues. The V gene's germline CDR1 is LGHNA and CDR2 YNFKEQ. CDR3 DNA: TGTGCCAGCAGCCAAGCACTCAGCGGATCCTACAATGAGCAGTTCTTC. Translating gives CASSQALSGSYNEQFF.

The sample holds many counts of this clonotype. The rearrangement joins TRBV6-5 to TRBJ2-7; 12 bases line up with TRBD1. V gave up 0 bases and J gave up 6 bases; unmatched junction bases: 6. The CDR3 sequence is 16 residues long. Germline lookup yields CDR1 MNHEY and CDR2 SVGAGI. This CDR3 is CASSYSSGTGGIEQYF. Here the CDR3 DNA reads TGTGCCAGCAGTTACTCATCCGGGACAGGGGGCATCGAGCAGTACTTC.

Details on this clonotype: This may stem from a read error, because a much larger clone lies one nucleotide away. This chain connects TRBV20-1 to TRBJ2-3; 7 positions agree with TRBD1. V shed 5 bases and J 2 bases; nucleotides not matched to a gene: 7. Germline CDR1 and CDR2: DFQATT and SNEGSKA (reference sequence). The CDR3 runs 14 residues. The chain's CDR3 is CSALLGTDTDTQYF. Here the CDR3 DNA reads TGCAGTGCTCTTCTCGGGACAGACACAGATACGCAGTATTTT.

This clonotype was counted between two and nine times. This chain uses TRBV4-1 with TRBJ2-7, with TRBD1 identical over 9 bases. With V trimmed by 4 bases and J by 3 bases, 13 bases remained unmatched. CDR3 length: 17 residues. Germline values: CDR1 MGHRA, CDR2 YSYEKL. CDR3: CASSPPTGTGTFYEQYF. The CDR3 DNA follows: TGCGCCAGCAGCCCACCTACCGGGACAGGGACGTTCTACGAGCAGTACTTC.

This chain uses TRBV29-1 with TRBJ1-2; tentatively, D is TRBD1 (6 bases). Looked up from germline, CDR1 is SQVTM and CDR2 is ANQGSEA. This CDR3 region has 11 residues. Trimming removed 7 bases at V and 5 bases at J, with 11 bases between. The CDR3 nucleotides read TGCAGCGGCTCAGGGGAATATGGCTACACCTTC. Its translation: CSGSGEYGYTF.

This clonotype occurred a few times. The gene calls are TRBV25-1 and TRBJ2-1, with TRBD1 identical over 7 bases. The CDR3 runs to 14 residues. Germline trimming cut 3 bases from V and 8 bases from J; bases unmatched to any gene: 7. CDR1 and CDR2 (germline): MGHDK, SYGVNS. CDR3 loop: CASSDWTGPDEQFF. CDR3 coding DNA: TGTGCCAGCAGTGATTGGACAGGCCCCGATGAGCAGTTCTTC.

This clonotype has ten or more counts. The rearrangement uses TRBV6-2 or TRBV6-3 and TRBJ2-6; D is perhaps TRBD1 (6 bases). V shed 0 bases and J shed 0 bases, with 18 bases lying between them. CDR3 length: 20 residues. Germline V gives CDR1 MNHEY, CDR2 SVGEGT. Here the CDR3 reads CASSYSIGGKPSSGANVLTF. As DNA, the CDR3 is TGTGCCAGCAGTTACTCGATTGGGGGCAAACCTAGCTCTGGGGCCAACGTCCTGACTTTC.

This clonotype was counted between two and nine times. This chain connects TRBV13 to TRBJ2-1, with D perhaps TRBD1 or TRBD2 (6 bases each). V was trimmed by 5 bases and J by 4 bases, leaving 15 bases between them. CDR1 is PRHDT, CDR2 FYEKMQ, per germline (reference sequence). The CDR3 sequence is 15 residues long. Here the CDR3 reads CASSEGGTAYNEQFF. The CDR3 DNA is TGTGCCAGCAGCGAAGGGGGGACGGCTTACAATGAGCAGTTCTTC.

In this sample, this clonotype turned up a few times. V is TRBV5-1 and J is TRBJ2-7; perhaps TRBD2 as D (5 bases). The CDR3 consists of 15 residues. Germline CDR1 SGHRS, CDR2 YFSETQ. V gave up 0 bases and J gave up 1 base, with 11 bases separating them. The CDR3 sequence: CASSLAASGSYEQYF. CDR3 nucleotide sequence: TGCGCCAGCAGCTTGGCGGCCAGCGGATCCTACGAGCAGTACTTC. Full variable domain (remainder filled in from reference TRBV5-1 and TRBJ2-7): KAGVTQTPRYLIKTRGQQVTLSCSPISGHRSVSWYQQTPGQGLQFLFEYFSETQRNKGNFPGRFSGRQFSNSRSEMNVSTLELGDSALYLCASSLAASGSYEQYFGPGTRLTVT.

This clonotype occurred many times. The chain joins TRBV5-1 to TRBJ1-1; D is undetermined. This CDR3 is 15 amino acids long. V was shortened by 0 bases and J by 0 bases, with 9 bases between the two germline ends. Germline V gives CDR1 SGHRS, CDR2 YFSETQ. The CDR3: CASSLDGSMNTEAFF. CDR3 nucleotides: TGCGCCAGCAGCTTGGATGGGAGCATGAACACTGAAGCTTTCTTT.

This clonotype appeared many times. In nucleotides, the CDR3 is TGTGCCAGCAGCTTAAAAGGTCGTCGGGTAGCGGGGGGAGAGACCCAGTACTTC. The encoded protein is CASSLKGRRVAGGETQYF. This sequence joins TRBV7-2 and TRBJ2-5, with 10 bases lining up with TRBD2. The CDR3 totals 18 residues. With 2 bases clipped from V and 4 bases from J, the junction kept 13 bases outside the gene matches. Germline V gene data show CDR1 as SGHTA and CDR2 as FQGNSA.

At least ten counts were recorded for this clonotype. The V gene is TRBV10-3, the J gene TRBJ1-1, with D hard to call. The CDR3 has 14 amino acids. Per the germline V gene, CDR1 is ENHRY and CDR2 is SYGVKD. V lost 2 bases and J 1 base, leaving 8 bases between the germline ends. The CDR3 spells CAISEAATNTEAFF. The CDR3 DNA follows: TGTGCCATCAGTGAGGCGGCCACGAACACTGAAGCTTTCTTT.

This clonotype occurred a few times. The chain has TRBV4-1 and TRBJ2-2, with D unresolved. V was trimmed by 3 bases and J by 2 bases, leaving 7 bases between them. The CDR3 has 14 residues. CDR1 is MGHRA and CDR2 is YSYEKL in the germline V gene. CDR3 in amino acids: CASSHSRNTGELFF. In DNA form, the CDR3 reads TGCGCCAGCAGCCATTCCAGAAACACCGGGGAGCTGTTTTTT.

J is TRBJ1-3 and V is TRBV20-1, with D hard to call. Germline values: CDR1 DFQATT, CDR2 SNEGSKA (reference sequence). V lost 6 bases, J lost 2 bases, and 17 bases lay in between. CDR3 length: 15 amino acids. The DNA for the CDR3 is TGCAGTGCCAACCCGGGAACACTCCCTGGAAACACCATATATTTT. Protein sequence: CSANPGTLPGNTIYF.